Listed below are T cell receptor beta chains from one sample, sequenced in a study of lymphopenia after photon versus proton radiotherapy. Assay used: immunoSEQ multiplex PCR; TCRdb lists only in-frame clones, some missing. The table includes approximately 40,000 clones, about 82% detected once. Sequencing used peripheral blood, obtained from a patient treated with proton-based radiotherapy. The receptors stem from an older woman with pancreatic cancer. Some clones in this sample may be carry-over from other donors' samples. Both conserved end residues are part of each CDR3. A D gene is named only where the DNA matches it firmly. Clone size is shown for a subset of rows, as once, few, many or a class of expanded clone.

NA	TRBV19	NA	TRBJ1-1	TGTGCCAGTAGTATAAATCAAGGGTCCACTGAAGCTTTCTTT	CASSINQGSTEAFF
NA	TRBV4-1	NA	TRBJ1-1	TGCGCCAGCAGCTGGGCCCTCGACAGGCAGAACACTGAAGCTTTCTTT	CASSWALDRQNTEAFF
NA	TRBV7-2	TRBD2	TRBJ2-2	TGTGCCAGCAGCCAGCGAGCGGGAGGGACCGGGGAGCTGTTTTTT	CASSQRAGGTGELFF
few	TRBV6-6	NA	TRBJ1-5	TGTGCCAGCAGTCTCTCGGGACAGCCCCAGCATTTT	CASSLSGQPQHF
NA	TRBV7-9	TRBD2	TRBJ2-3	TGTGCCAGCAGCCCACTACCCGGGACTAGGTTTAGCACAGATACGCAGTATTTT	CASSPLPGTRFSTDTQYF
NA	TRBV6-6	TRBD1	TRBJ1-6	TGTGCCAGCCACGAAGACAGGGTTGGTTCACCCCTCCACTTT	CASHEDRVGSPLHF
NA	TRBV11-2	NA	TRBJ1-1	TGTGCCAGCAGCTTAGTTCGGGGGGGAGTCACTGAAGCTTTCTTT	CASSLVRGGVTEAFF
NA	TRBV5-5	TRBD1	TRBJ1-2	TGTGCCAGCAGCTTTCCACAGGGGTTCGATGGCTACACCTTC	CASSFPQGFDGYTF
NA	TRBV6-6	NA	TRBJ2-5	TGTGCCAGCAGTTACAGAGAAGAGACCCAGTACTTC	CASSYREETQYF
once	TRBV10-2	NA	TRBJ2-5	TGCGCCAGCAGTGAGTTTTTGCAGGGGAAGACCCAGTACTTC	CASSEFLQGKTQYF
NA	TRBV30	TRBD1	TRBJ1-4	TGTGCCTGGAGACGGGGACAGCAAAATGAAAAACTGTTTTTT	CAWRRGQQNEKLFF
NA	TRBV6-1	TRBD1	TRBJ2-1	TGTGCCAGCAGCCAGACAGGGGGCTCCTACAATGAGCAGTTCTTC	CASSQTGGSYNEQFF
NA	TRBV30	NA	TRBJ1-5	TGTGCCTGGAGTGCTCTGGGGGCTACTGTCAATCAGCCCCAGCATTTT	CAWSALGATVNQPQHF
NA	TRBV6-5	TRBD1	TRBJ2-7	TGTGCCAGCAGTTACCAGGACAGGACCTACGAGCAGTACTTC	CASSYQDRTYEQYF
NA	TRBV7-6	NA	TRBJ2-3	TGTGCCAGCAGCTTTGGCGGGACCGCCTTCCGAGATACGCAGTATTTT	CASSFGGTAFRDTQYF
NA	TRBV27	NA	TRBJ1-1	TGTGCCAGCAGTCATAGGGCCGGGTCCTACACTGAAGCTTTCTTT	CASSHRAGSYTEAFF
NA	TRBV18	NA	TRBJ2-4	TGTGCCAGCTCACCTGGAACACTTTTAGCCAAAAACATTCAGTACTTC	CASSPGTLLAKNIQYF
NA	TRBV4-3	NA	TRBJ2-1	TGCGCCAGCAGCCGAGAACTGGTGAGCTCCTACAATGAGCAGTTCTTC	CASSRELVSSYNEQFF
NA	TRBV7-2	TRBD1	TRBJ1-5	TGTGCCAGCAGCACCGGGACAGGCGTATATCAGCCCCAGCATTTT	CASSTGTGVYQPQHF
few	TRBV7-9	NA	TRBJ2-1	TGTGCCAGCAGCTTAGTCTTGACAGGCACGGTAGGCAATGAGCAGTTCTTC	CASSLVLTGTVGNEQFF
once	TRBV19	NA	TRBJ2-7	TGTGCCAGTAGTACTACAGGGAGCTCCTACGAGCAGTACTTC	CASSTTGSSYEQYF
NA	TRBV7-2	TRBD2	TRBJ2-2	TGTGCCAGCAGCTCCCGAGCGGGAGCAACCGGGGAGCTGTTTTTT	CASSSRAGATGELFF
NA	TRBV6-5	NA	TRBJ2-2	TGTGCCAGCAGTGATAGACCCGGGGAGCTGTTTTTT	CASSDRPGELFF
NA	TRBV30	TRBD2	TRBJ2-7	TGTGCCTGTGGGGGGACTAGCGGGAGGTATACCTACGAGCAGTACTTC	CACGGTSGRYTYEQYF
NA	TRBV2	TRBD1	TRBJ2-3	TGTGCCACCTGGGACAGAACAGATACGCAGTATTTT	CATWDRTDTQYF
NA	TRBV27	NA	TRBJ1-5	TGTGCCAGCGGGGGGGGGAATAGCAATCAGCCCCAGCATTTT	CASGGGNSNQPQHF
NA	TRBV19	NA	TRBJ1-1	TGTGCCAGTAACCCCCCGTATAGAAGGAACACTGAAGCTTTCTTT	CASNPPYRRNTEAFF
NA	TRBV4-3	TRBD1	TRBJ1-2	TGCGCCAGCAGCCAAGTCTTGGGACAGAACTATGGCTACACCTTC	CASSQVLGQNYGYTF
NA	TRBV12-5	TRBD1	TRBJ2-5	TGTGCTCCCCCTACAGGGGGCGGTGAGACCCAGTACTTC	CAPPTGGGETQYF
few	TRBV4-1	TRBD1	TRBJ1-1	TGCGCCAGCAGCCAACCGCAGGGGGCGAACACTGAAGCTTTCTTT	CASSQPQGANTEAFF
few	TRBV19	NA	TRBJ2-7	TGTGCCAGTAGTATGGCCGCAGGTTCCTACGAGCAGTACTTC	CASSMAAGSYEQYF
NA	TRBV19	TRBD1	TRBJ1-2	TGTGCCAGTAAGGGACAGGGGATGTATGGCTACACCTTC	CASKGQGMYGYTF
NA	TRBV4-2	TRBD2	TRBJ2-7	TGTGCCAGCAGCCAACACCTCCTAGCGGGAGGGTCCTACGAGCAGTACTTC	CASSQHLLAGGSYEQYF
NA	TRBV2	TRBD2	TRBJ2-7	TGTGCCAGCAGTGAAGGAGGAGGGACTAGCGGGAGATACGAGCAGTACTTC	CASSEGGGTSGRYEQYF
NA	TRBV10-1	TRBD1	TRBJ2-1	TGCGCCAGCAGTGGCCAGGGGGCATGGAATGAGCAGTTCTTC	CASSGQGAWNEQFF
NA	TRBV29-1	TRBD2	TRBJ2-1	TGCAGCGTTGAAGAGGCGGGAGGGGGTGAGCAGTTCTTC	CSVEEAGGGEQFF
NA	TRBV4-2	TRBD2	TRBJ2-7	TGTGCCAGCAGCCAGTCAAGTAGCGGGAGTCAAGAGCAGTACTTC	CASSQSSSGSQEQYF
few	TRBV30	TRBD1	TRBJ1-4	TGTGCCTGGAGTGCCGGGACAGCGAGTGAAAAACTGTTTTTT	CAWSAGTASEKLFF
NA	TRBV5-1	TRBD2	TRBJ2-7	TGCGCCAGCAGGCCGGCAGCGGGACGAGACCCCTACGAGCAGTACTTC	CASRPAAGRDPYEQYF
NA	TRBV4-2	TRBD1	TRBJ1-4	TGTGCCAGCAGCCACGGTACAGGGGACGCTAATGAAAAACTGTTTTTT	CASSHGTGDANEKLFF
NA	TRBV28	NA	TRBJ2-5	TGTGCCAGCAGCCTCAGAAGTGAGGAGACCCAGTACTTC	CASSLRSEETQYF
NA	TRBV30	NA	TRBJ1-2	TGTGCCGGAAAAGGGAGCGGGGCCTATGGCTACACCTTC	CAGKGSGAYGYTF
NA	TRBV5-1	TRBD2	TRBJ2-5	TGCGCCAGCAGCTTTGGACTAGCGGGGACGGAAGAGACCCAGTACTTC	CASSFGLAGTEETQYF
few	TRBV5-6	TRBD1	TRBJ2-5	TGTGCCAGCAGCCTGACAGGGGCCAAAGAGACCCAGTACTTC	CASSLTGAKETQYF
NA	TRBV7-2	NA	TRBJ2-5	TGTGCCAGCAGCTCACGGATCCAGCTGGAGACCCAGTACTTC	CASSSRIQLETQYF
NA	TRBV11-1	NA	TRBJ2-7	TGTGCCAGCAGCTTAGGCGGGACCCCCTACGAGCAGTACTTC	CASSLGGTPYEQYF
NA	TRBV12-2	NA	TRBJ1-6	TGTGCAAGTCGCTTTTCACCCCTCCACTTT	CASRFSPLHF
NA	TRBV19	TRBD1	TRBJ1-2	TGTGCCAGTACCCTATCCCGGACAGGGGAGATCTATGGCTACACCTTC	CASTLSRTGEIYGYTF